This TCR beta chain appears in the sequencing data of a study of radiation and T cells in renal cell carcinoma. Study results and limitations: Top tumor clonotypes rose in blood 2 weeks post-radiation, then contracted. Baseline intratumoral clonotype presence is unknown without pretreatment biopsies.

The time point: blood 4 weeks post-SBRT, at nephrectomy. Treatment defined: 15 Gy SBRT to primary tumor, nephrectomy 4 weeks later. Nephrectomy followed 15 Gy stereotactic body radiation by 4 weeks. This renal cell carcinoma was of the clear cell type. About this clone: Its antigen remains unidentified.

Assay: immunoSEQ multiplex PCR; the TCRdb copy retains only in-frame clones and omits some. Counted here are more than 120,000 clones, less than 90% occurring once; the ten biggest clones make up less than 20%. The CDR3 is made up of 14 amino acids. Trimming left V 5 bases short and J 4 bases short, with 13 bases between. From germline, CDR1 is SEHNR and CDR2 FQNEAQ (reference sequence). The sequencing here drew on blood, taken from a patient whose treatment included radiotherapy and nephrectomy. This sequence originates from a woman aged 50 to 60 with renal cell carcinoma. The genes are TRBV7-9 and TRBJ2-3; D is unclear. Written as DNA, the CDR3 is TGTGCCAGCAGCCCCCTTTCAGATGCAGATACGCAGTATTTT. Amino acid sequence: CASSPLSDADTQYF.